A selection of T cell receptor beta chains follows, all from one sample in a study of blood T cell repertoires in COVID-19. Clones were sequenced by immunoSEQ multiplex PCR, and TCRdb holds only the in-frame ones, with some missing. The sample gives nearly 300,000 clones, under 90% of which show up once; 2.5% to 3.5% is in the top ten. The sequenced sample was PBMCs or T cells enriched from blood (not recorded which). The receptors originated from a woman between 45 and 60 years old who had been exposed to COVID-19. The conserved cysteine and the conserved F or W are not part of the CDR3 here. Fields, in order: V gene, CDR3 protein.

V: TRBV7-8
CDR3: ASSITADRGTYEQY

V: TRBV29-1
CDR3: SVEENYGYT

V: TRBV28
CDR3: ASSSPGGTQY

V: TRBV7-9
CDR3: ASSLDGARDYGYT

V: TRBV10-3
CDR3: AISGRQGNTDTQY

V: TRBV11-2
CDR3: ASSTGIQGIPRDTQY

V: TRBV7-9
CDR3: ASSLVRAGGPVANNEQF

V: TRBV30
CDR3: AWLRVTEAF

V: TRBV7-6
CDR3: ASSLGPLGTENTEAF

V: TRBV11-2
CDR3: ASSLEAPSSYNEQF

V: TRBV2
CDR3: ASRRGQWEGYT

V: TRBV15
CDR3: ATSRDRSLVVTGGNTQY

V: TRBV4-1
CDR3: ASSPGQLAGVGTQY

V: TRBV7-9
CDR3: ASSSTLRNEQF

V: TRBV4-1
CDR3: ASSQVHSQGAYQETQY

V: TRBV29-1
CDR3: SVEVVEAGYT

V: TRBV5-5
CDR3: ASSLFQGNTGELF

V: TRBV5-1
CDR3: ASRESLGVGTKKF

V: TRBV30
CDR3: AWSGGLPPDGYT

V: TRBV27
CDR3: ASSPRGIAGSETQY

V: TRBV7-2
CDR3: ASSSRDRALYGYT

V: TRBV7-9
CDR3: ASSLGGSGPNSYEQY

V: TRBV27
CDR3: ASSLKAGERTGELF

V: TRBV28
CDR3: ASSNGQRDTGELF

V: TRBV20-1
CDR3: SAPRSSEQF

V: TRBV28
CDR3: ASSPTGGGPYEQY

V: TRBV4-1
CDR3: ASSQERNSGNTIY

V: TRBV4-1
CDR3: ASSRRLRTEAF